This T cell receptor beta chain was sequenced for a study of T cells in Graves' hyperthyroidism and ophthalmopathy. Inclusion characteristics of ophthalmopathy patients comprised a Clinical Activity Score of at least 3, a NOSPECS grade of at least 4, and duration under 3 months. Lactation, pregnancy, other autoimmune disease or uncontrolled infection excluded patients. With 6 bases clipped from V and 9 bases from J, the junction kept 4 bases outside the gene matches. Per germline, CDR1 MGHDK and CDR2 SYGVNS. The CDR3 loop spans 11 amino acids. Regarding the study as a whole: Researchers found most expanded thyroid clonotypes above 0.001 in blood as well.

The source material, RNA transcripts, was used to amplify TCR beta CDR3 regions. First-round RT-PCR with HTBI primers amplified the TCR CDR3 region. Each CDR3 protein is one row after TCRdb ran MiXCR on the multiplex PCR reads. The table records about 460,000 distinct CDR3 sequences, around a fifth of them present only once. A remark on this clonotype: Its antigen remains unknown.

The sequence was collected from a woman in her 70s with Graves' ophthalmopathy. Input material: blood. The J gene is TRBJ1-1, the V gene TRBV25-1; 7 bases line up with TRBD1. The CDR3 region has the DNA TGTGCCAGCAGAGACAGGGTAAAAGCTTTCTTT. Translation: CASRDRVKAFF.